This TCR beta chain comes out of a study of early T cells in non-severe SARS-CoV-2 infection. Study as a whole: From unsorted whole blood, bulk RNA was sequenced, and the chains remained unpaired.

This clonotype was counted at least ten times. Its specificity is not known. Each cDNA molecule carried a unique molecular identifier. Via MiXCR, TCRdb re-called the 5' RACE reads, giving one row per CDR3 protein. Among some 41,000 distinct CDR3 sequences listed, roughly 5% were seen once. The germline CDR1 and CDR2 sequences are MRHNA and SNTAGT. The CDR3 length is 15 residues. Trimming took 3 bases from V and 0 from J; bases not matched to a gene: 0. General study points: The VDJdb matching leaned toward anti-spike CD8 responses and overlooked private and CD4 specificities.

This TCR came from an adult who was a healthcare worker with PCR-confirmed SARS-CoV-2 infection or an uninfected control (not recorded which). The rearrangement joins TRBV6-4 to TRBJ2-1; 9 nucleotides match TRBD2. Sequencing used whole blood. The DNA for the CDR3 is TGTGCCAGCAGTGAAGCGGGAGGCTCCTACAATGAGCAGTTCTTC. Translating it yields CASSEAGGSYNEQFF.